A single sample gave rise to the 26 T cell receptor beta chains below, sequenced in a study of PD-1 and CTLA-4 blockade in melanoma. Clones were read by immunoSEQ multiplex PCR, and TCRdb kept only the in-frame ones, dropping some. The sample has about 16,000 clones, roughly 73% seen once. The sequenced sample was CD8+ T cells from peripheral blood, obtained before anti-PD-1 treatment. These TCRs come from a human donor with melanoma.

In this sample, this clone turned up a few times. V is TRBV13 and J is TRBJ2-3; D is uncertain. V was shortened by 0 bases and J by 2 bases, with 9 bases between the two germline ends. The CDR3 is 15 residues long. Per germline, CDR1 PRHDT and CDR2 FYEKMQ (reference sequence). The CDR3: CASSLGGQITDTQYF. The DNA for the CDR3 is TGTGCCAGCAGCTTAGGCGGGCAGATCACAGATACGCAGTATTTT.

This clone has just a few counts. The rearrangement uses TRBV9 and TRBJ2-1; 8 bases fit TRBD2. V trimming: 0 bases; J trimming: 8 bases; junction bases outside the gene matches: 4. Germline-derived CDR1 and CDR2 are SGDLS and YYNGEE. The CDR3 totals 14 residues. The chain's CDR3 is CASSVGSGVYEQFF. For the CDR3, the DNA is TGTGCCAGCAGCGTAGGTAGCGGGGTCTATGAGCAGTTCTTC.

The rearrangement links TRBV5-1 to TRBJ1-1; 10 nucleotides agree with TRBD1. The CDR3 extends over 18 amino acids. Germline CDR1 and CDR2: SGHRS and YFSETQ. Losses at the gene ends were 1 base for V and 1 base for J; bases not matched to a gene: 10. The CDR3 DNA reads as TGCGCCAGCAGCTTGCTGGCCCAACGGGACAGGGGGAACACTGAAGCTTTCTTT. This gives the protein CASSLLAQRDRGNTEAFF.

This rearrangement joins TRBV27 to TRBJ2-7; tentative D call: TRBD1 (5 bases). CDR3 length: 12 residues. V dropped 0 bases and J dropped 6 bases, with 6 bases sitting between them. Germline V gene lookup returns CDR1 MNHEY and CDR2 SMNVEV (reference sequence). DNA for the CDR3: TGTGCCAGCAGTTTATCAGGGGCCGAGCAGTACTTC. It encodes CASSLSGAEQYF.

CDR3 residues: CASSPGTSGSVSEQFF. The CDR3 DNA follows: TGTGCCAGCAGCCCCGGGACTAGCGGGAGTGTCAGTGAGCAGTTCTTC. The V gene is TRBV9, the J gene TRBJ2-1, with 14 bases that match TRBD2. Losses at the gene ends were 4 bases for V and 9 bases for J; bases not matched to a gene: 9. In germline, CDR1 is SGDLS, CDR2 YYNGEE. This CDR3 is built from 16 residues.

This chain uses TRBV15 with TRBJ2-1; possible D gene TRBD2, 7 bases. Germline V gene lookup returns CDR1 LNHNV and CDR2 YYDKDF (reference sequence). The CDR3 covers 11 residues. The V end was cut by 6 bases, the J end by 9 bases, with 9 bases between. DNA of the CDR3: TGTGCCACCAGGAGGGGGGGTGAGCAGTTCTTC. Protein product: CATRRGGEQFF.

The genes are TRBV2 and TRBJ2-7; D perhaps matches TRBD1 (6 bases). Germline V lookup: CDR1 SNHLY, CDR2 FYNNEI. V lost 2 bases and J 5 bases, leaving 10 bases between the germline ends. This CDR3 region has 13 residues. The CDR3 loop is CASSERTVDEQYF. The CDR3 DNA reads TGTGCCAGCAGTGAAAGGACAGTGGACGAGCAGTACTTC.

This clone was picked up one time. The rearrangement joins TRBV9 to TRBJ2-1; perhaps TRBD2 as D (5 bases). The ends were cut back, 3 bases at V and 7 bases at J, with 11 bases in the middle. CDR1 and CDR2 (germline): SGDLS, YYNGEE. The CDR3 runs 13 residues. The CDR3 sequence: CASSADPGNEQFF. In DNA, the CDR3 is TGTGCCAGCAGCGCCGATCCGGGAAATGAGCAGTTCTTC.

The chain couples TRBV15 to TRBJ2-7, with TRBD1 identical over 10 bases. CDR3 length: 16 residues. The germline CDR1 and CDR2 sequences are LNHNV and YYDKDF (reference sequence). Trimming at V came to 4 bases and at J to 2 bases, leaving 8 bases not matched to a gene. CDR3 residues: CATSTTGGTGAYEQYF. The CDR3 DNA reads as TGTGCCACCAGCACCACAGGGGGGACAGGGGCCTACGAGCAGTACTTC.

This clone occurred a few times. The gene calls are TRBV24-1 and TRBJ2-2; D remains ambiguous. Germline V lookup: CDR1 KGHDR, CDR2 SFDVKD. CDR3 length equals 15 residues. Between the trimmed V and J ends, which lost 1 base and 5 bases, there was a span of 10 bases. Written as DNA, the CDR3 is TGTGCCACCAGTGATTTAGGTCTCTCTACCGGGGAGCTGTTTTTT. Translation: CATSDLGLSTGELFF.

The chain couples TRBV9 to TRBJ2-1, with TRBD2 matching over 8 bases. V was clipped by 4 bases and J by 7 bases; unmatched bases: 10. The CDR3 totals 15 residues. In germline, CDR1 is SGDLS, CDR2 YYNGEE. CDR3: CASSLEGTRYNEQFF. The CDR3 bases are TGTGCCAGCAGCCTAGAGGGGACTAGATATAATGAGCAGTTCTTC.

The gene calls are TRBV4-1 and TRBJ1-5, with D unresolved. Germline V gene lookup returns CDR1 MGHRA and CDR2 YSYEKL. The ends were cut back, 1 base at V and 0 bases at J, with 7 bases in the middle. The CDR3 runs to 15 residues. The CDR3 loop is CASSQGTYSNQPQHF. In DNA, the CDR3 is TGCGCCAGCAGCCAAGGTACTTATAGCAATCAGCCCCAGCATTTT.

In nucleotides, the CDR3 is TGTGCCAGCAGCTTGGCCGGTACTAGCTCCGAGACCCAGTACTTC. The encoded protein is CASSLAGTSSETQYF. V is TRBV5-4 and J is TRBJ2-5, with D perhaps TRBD2 (6 bases). Germline-derived CDR1 and CDR2 are SGHNT and YYREEE (reference sequence). The CDR3 loop spans 15 amino acids. V was pared by 0 bases and J by 5 bases, with 14 bases between.

The V call is TRBV12-3 or TRBV12-4, the J call TRBJ1-2; no clear D gene. The CDR3 runs to 12 residues. Trimming cost V 1 base and J 4 bases, with 4 bases left between them. The CDR3 spells CASSLDFYGYTF. As DNA, the CDR3 is TGTGCCAGCAGTTTAGATTTCTATGGCTACACCTTC.

This rearrangement joins TRBV5-6 to TRBJ2-7; D tentatively reads TRBD1 or TRBD2 (6 bases each). In germline, CDR1 is SGHDT, CDR2 YYEEEE. The CDR3 loop spans 16 amino acids. V gave up 2 bases and J gave up 5 bases, with 20 bases separating them. In DNA, the CDR3 is TGTGCCAGCAGCTTAAGGGGGACTTTTCCCTTAGACGAGCAGTACTTC. Translation: CASSLRGTFPLDEQYF. Together with reference TRBV5-6 and TRBJ2-7, the CDR3 gives the full variable domain: DAGVTQSPTHLIKTRGQQVTLRCSPKSGHDTVSWYQQALGQGPQFIFQYYEEEERQRGNFPDRFSGHQFPNYSSELNVNALLLGDSALYLCASSLRGTFPLDEQYFGPGTRLTVT.

This clone was picked up a small number of times. V usage is TRBV7-9 and J usage is TRBJ1-5; no definite D call. This CDR3 contains 16 residues. Germline CDR1 is SEHNR and CDR2 is FQNEAQ (reference sequence). The ends were cut back, 1 base at V and 0 bases at J, with 10 bases in the middle. The CDR3 coding sequence is TGTGCCAGCAGCTTAGGAACAGCCCATAGCAATCAGCCCCAGCATTTT. Its translation is CASSLGTAHSNQPQHF.

This clone was detected a few times. The rearrangement uses TRBV7-8 and TRBJ2-5; 8 bases fit TRBD2. The germline V gene encodes CDR1 SGHVS and CDR2 FQNEAQ. V gave up 1 base and J gave up 2 bases; unmatched junction bases: 6. This CDR3 region has 16 residues. The CDR3 region has the DNA TGTGCCAGCAGCTTAGGGGAGCGGGAGTATCAAGAGACCCAGTACTTC. It is translated as CASSLGEREYQETQYF.

This clone has only one observation. The J gene is TRBJ2-1, the V gene TRBV14, with D perhaps matching TRBD2 (6 bases). The CDR3 runs 15 residues. V shed 6 bases and J shed 0 bases, with 12 bases lying between them. From germline, CDR1 is SGHDN and CDR2 FVKESK. CDR3 amino acids: CASSDIAASYNEQFF. CDR3 nucleotides: TGTGCCAGCAGTGATATAGCGGCCTCCTACAATGAGCAGTTCTTC.

CDR3: CSVEGQGVDEQYF. The CDR3 DNA reads TGCAGCGTTGAGGGCCAGGGGGTCGACGAGCAGTACTTC. This chain joins TRBV29-1 and TRBJ2-7; TRBD1 matches 7 bases. Germline V gene sequence: CDR1 SQVTM, CDR2 ANQGSEA. V trimming: 3 bases; J trimming: 5 bases; junction bases outside the gene matches: 7. This CDR3 has 13 amino acids.

The gene calls are TRBV27 and TRBJ1-1; 7 nucleotides line up with TRBD1. Germline V gene sequence: CDR1 MNHEY, CDR2 SMNVEV (reference sequence). V lost 2 bases and J lost 5; bases outside the gene matches: 11. This CDR3 has 16 residues. The CDR3 protein is CASSLAGNRGETEAFF. Written as DNA, the CDR3 is TGTGCCAGCAGTTTAGCGGGGAACAGGGGAGAAACTGAAGCTTTCTTT.

Only a few counts were recorded for this clone. The chain links TRBV11-2 to TRBJ2-1; D possibly corresponds to TRBD1 (6 bases). CDR3 length equals 16 residues. Trimming pared 5 bases from V and 8 bases from J, leaving 22 bases between. In germline, CDR1 is SGHAT, CDR2 FQNNGV. The CDR3 loop is CASSEHSQRSGDEQFF. CDR3 in DNA: TGTGCCAGCAGCGAACACAGTCAGCGGTCAGGGGATGAGCAGTTCTTC.

This chain links TRBV6-5 with TRBJ1-1; TRBD1 is a possible D gene (5 bases). The CDR3 loop spans 12 amino acids. CDR1 is MNHEY, CDR2 SVGAGI, per germline. V was cut by 5 bases and J by 5 bases, with 9 bases left in between. The CDR3 sequence is CASSPGATEAFF. CDR3 DNA sequence: TGTGCCAGCAGTCCCGGGGCAACTGAAGCTTTCTTT.

The CDR3 bases are TGTGCCAGCAGTTCGCACAGGAGCAGCAATCAGCCCCAGCATTTT. Protein: CASSSHRSSNQPQHF. The chain employs TRBV6-5 and TRBJ1-5; possible D gene TRBD1, 5 bases. CDR1 is MNHEY and CDR2 is SVGAGI in the germline V gene. CDR3 size: 15 residues. V gave up 4 bases and J gave up 1 base, with 11 bases separating them.

This clone was detected only a few times. J is TRBJ2-4 and V is TRBV6-4, with D perhaps TRBD2 (5 bases). Germline loops: CDR1 MRHNA, CDR2 SNTAGT. Trimming cost V 3 bases and J 0 bases, with 15 bases left between them. The CDR3 covers 17 residues. CDR3 protein: CASSDRTSEIAKNIQYF. CDR3 nucleotides: TGTGCCAGCAGTGATCGGACTTCCGAGATAGCCAAAAACATTCAGTACTTC.

The chain recombines TRBV25-1 with TRBJ2-7, with 9 bases identical to TRBD1. Germline V gene sequence: CDR1 MGHDK, CDR2 SYGVNS. The CDR3 runs 17 residues. Trimming at V came to 3 bases and at J to 4 bases, leaving 13 bases not matched to a gene. CDR3 sequence reads: CASSDQPYRGPGYEQYF. CDR3 DNA: TGTGCCAGCAGTGACCAACCTTACAGGGGGCCCGGATACGAGCAGTACTTC.

This clone has only a few counts. V usage is TRBV5-6 and J usage is TRBJ2-2; 8 bases match TRBD1. The germline CDR1 and CDR2 sequences are SGHDT and YYEEEE. After removal of 0 bases from V and 4 bases from J, the junction contained 5 bases not matched to a gene. CDR3 length equals 16 residues. CDR3 bases: TGTGCCAGCAGCTTGGCCGGGACAGGCAGCACCGGGGAGCTGTTTTTT. Translated: CASSLAGTGSTGELFF. The full variable domain, with the rest looked up from reference TRBV5-6 and TRBJ2-2, is DAGVTQSPTHLIKTRGQQVTLRCSPKSGHDTVSWYQQALGQGPQFIFQYYEEEERQRGNFPDRFSGHQFPNYSSELNVNALLLGDSALYLCASSLAGTGSTGELFFGEGSRLTVL.